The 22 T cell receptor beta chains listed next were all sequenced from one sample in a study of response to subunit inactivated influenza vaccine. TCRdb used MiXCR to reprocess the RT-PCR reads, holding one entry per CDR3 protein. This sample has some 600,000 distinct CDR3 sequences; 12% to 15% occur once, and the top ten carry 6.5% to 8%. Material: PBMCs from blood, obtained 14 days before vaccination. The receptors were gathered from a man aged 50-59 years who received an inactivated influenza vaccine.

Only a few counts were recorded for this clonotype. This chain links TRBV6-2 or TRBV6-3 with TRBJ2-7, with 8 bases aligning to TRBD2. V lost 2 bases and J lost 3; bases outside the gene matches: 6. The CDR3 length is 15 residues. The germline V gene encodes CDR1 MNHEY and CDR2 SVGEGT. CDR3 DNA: TGTGCCAGCAGTTACCGAGGACTAGCATACTACGAGCAGTACTTC. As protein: CASSYRGLAYYEQYF.

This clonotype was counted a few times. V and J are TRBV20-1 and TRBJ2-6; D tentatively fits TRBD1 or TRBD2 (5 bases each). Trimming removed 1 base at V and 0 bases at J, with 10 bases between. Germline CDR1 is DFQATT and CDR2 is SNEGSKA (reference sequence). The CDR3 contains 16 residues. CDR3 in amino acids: CSARGAGSSGANVLTF. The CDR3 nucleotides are TGCAGTGCTAGAGGGGCAGGGAGCTCTGGGGCCAACGTCCTGACTTTC.

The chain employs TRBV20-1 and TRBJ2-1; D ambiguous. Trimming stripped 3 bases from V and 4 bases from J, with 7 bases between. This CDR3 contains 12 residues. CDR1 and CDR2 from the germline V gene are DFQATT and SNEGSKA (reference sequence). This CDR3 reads CSASGLYNEQFF. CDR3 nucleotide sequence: TGCAGTGCTAGCGGGCTTTACAATGAGCAGTTCTTC.

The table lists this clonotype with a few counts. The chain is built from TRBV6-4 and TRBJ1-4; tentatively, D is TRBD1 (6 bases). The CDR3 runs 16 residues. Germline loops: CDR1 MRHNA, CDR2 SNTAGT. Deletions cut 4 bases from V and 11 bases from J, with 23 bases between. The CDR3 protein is CASSAFQGQTLKKLFF. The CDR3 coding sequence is TGTGCCAGCAGTGCTTTCCAGGGGCAAACCTTGAAGAAACTGTTTTTT.

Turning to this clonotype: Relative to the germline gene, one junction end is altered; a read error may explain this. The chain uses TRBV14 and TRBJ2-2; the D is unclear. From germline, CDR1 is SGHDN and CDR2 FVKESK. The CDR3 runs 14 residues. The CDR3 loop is CTSSQVGSGGELFF. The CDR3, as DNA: TGTACCAGCAGCCAAGTCGGTTCGGGCGGGGAGCTGTTTTTT.

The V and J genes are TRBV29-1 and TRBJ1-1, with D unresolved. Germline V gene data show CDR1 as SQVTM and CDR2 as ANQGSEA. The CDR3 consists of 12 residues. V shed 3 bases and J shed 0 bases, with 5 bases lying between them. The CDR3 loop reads CSVDPMNTEAFF. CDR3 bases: TGCAGCGTTGACCCTATGAACACTGAAGCTTTCTTT.

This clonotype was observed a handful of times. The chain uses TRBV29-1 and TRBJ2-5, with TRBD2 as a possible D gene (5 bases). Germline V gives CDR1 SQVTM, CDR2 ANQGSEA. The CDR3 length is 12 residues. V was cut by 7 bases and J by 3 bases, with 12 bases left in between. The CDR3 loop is CSAASGEETQYF. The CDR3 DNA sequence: TGCAGCGCCGCCAGCGGCGAAGAGACCCAGTACTTC.

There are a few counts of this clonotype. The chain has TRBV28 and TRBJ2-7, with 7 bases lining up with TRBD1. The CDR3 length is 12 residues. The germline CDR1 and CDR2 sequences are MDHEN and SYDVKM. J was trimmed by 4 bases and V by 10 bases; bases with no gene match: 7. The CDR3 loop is CATTGEGYEQYF. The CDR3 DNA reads TGTGCCACCACAGGGGAAGGGTACGAGCAGTACTTC.

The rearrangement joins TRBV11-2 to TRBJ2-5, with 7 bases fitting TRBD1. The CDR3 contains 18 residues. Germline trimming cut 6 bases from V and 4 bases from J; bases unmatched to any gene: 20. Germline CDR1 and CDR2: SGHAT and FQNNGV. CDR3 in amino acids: CASSSMKFGQAHRETQYF. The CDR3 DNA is TGTGCCAGCAGTTCAATGAAATTCGGACAGGCTCACCGAGAGACCCAGTACTTC.

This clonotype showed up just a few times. The CDR3 is CASSPRTDWSSEAFF. The DNA for the CDR3 is TGTGCCAGCAGTCCCCGGACAGATTGGTCCTCTGAAGCTTTCTTT. The chain employs TRBV27 and TRBJ1-1; TRBD1 is a possible D gene (6 bases). The CDR3 totals 15 residues. Germline V gene sequence: CDR1 MNHEY, CDR2 SMNVEV (reference sequence). Trimming shortened V by 5 bases and J by 6 bases, and 19 bases separated the two germline ends.

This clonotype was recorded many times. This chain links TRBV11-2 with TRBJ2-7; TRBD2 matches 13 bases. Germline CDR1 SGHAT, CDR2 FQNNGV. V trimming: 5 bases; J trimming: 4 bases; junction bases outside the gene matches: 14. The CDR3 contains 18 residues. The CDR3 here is CASSPGTSGTGDRYEQYF. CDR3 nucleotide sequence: TGTGCCAGCAGCCCAGGGACTAGCGGGACGGGGGATCGGTACGAGCAGTACTTC.

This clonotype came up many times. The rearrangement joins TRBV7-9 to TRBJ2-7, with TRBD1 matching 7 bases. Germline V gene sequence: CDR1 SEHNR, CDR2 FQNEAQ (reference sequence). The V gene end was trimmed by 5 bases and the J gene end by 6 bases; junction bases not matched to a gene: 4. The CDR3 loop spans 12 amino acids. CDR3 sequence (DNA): TGTGCCAGCAGCCAAAACAGGGGCGAGCAGTACTTC. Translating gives CASSQNRGEQYF.

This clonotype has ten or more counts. The CDR3 region has the DNA TGTGCCATCAGTGAGACACCGGGACAGGGGATGAATGAGCAGTTCTTC. Its protein product is CAISETPGQGMNEQFF. The chain links TRBV10-3 to TRBJ2-1, with 10 bases aligning to TRBD1. V lost 2 bases and J lost 7; bases outside the gene matches: 8. CDR1 and CDR2 (germline): ENHRY, SYGVKD. The CDR3 is made up of 16 amino acids.

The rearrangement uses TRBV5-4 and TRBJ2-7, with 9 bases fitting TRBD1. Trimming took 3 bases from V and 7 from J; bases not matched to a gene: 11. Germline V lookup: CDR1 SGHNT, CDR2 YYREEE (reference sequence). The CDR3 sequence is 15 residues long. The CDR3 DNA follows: TGTGCCAGCAGCTATCCCGGGACAGGGCTTCGGGAGCAGTACTTC. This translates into CASSYPGTGLREQYF. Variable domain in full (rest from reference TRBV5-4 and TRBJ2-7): ETGVTQSPTHLIKTRGQQVTLRCSSQSGHNTVSWYQQALGQGPQFIFQYYREEENGRGNFPPRFSGLQFPNYSSELNVNALELDDSALYLCASSYPGTGLREQYFGPGTRLTVT.

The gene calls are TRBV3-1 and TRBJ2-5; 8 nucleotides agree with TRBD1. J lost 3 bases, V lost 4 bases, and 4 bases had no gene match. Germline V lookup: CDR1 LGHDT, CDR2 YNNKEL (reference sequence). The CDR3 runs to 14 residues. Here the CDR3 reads CASSPQTGEETQYF. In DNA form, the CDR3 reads TGTGCCAGCAGCCCCCAGACAGGGGAAGAGACCCAGTACTTC.

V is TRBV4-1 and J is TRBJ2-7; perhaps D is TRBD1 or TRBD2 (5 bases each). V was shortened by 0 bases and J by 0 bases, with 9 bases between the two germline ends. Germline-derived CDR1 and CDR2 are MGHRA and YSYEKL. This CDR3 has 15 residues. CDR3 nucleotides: TGCGCCAGCAGCCAAGAAGGGGACGGCTCCTACGAGCAGTACTTC. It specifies CASSQEGDGSYEQYF.

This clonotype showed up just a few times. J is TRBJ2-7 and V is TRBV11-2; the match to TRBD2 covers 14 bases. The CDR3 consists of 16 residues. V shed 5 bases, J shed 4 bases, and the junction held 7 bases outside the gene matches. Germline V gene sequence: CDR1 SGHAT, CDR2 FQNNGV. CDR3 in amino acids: CASSPGLAGGLYEQYF. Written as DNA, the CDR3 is TGTGCCAGCAGCCCCGGACTAGCGGGAGGACTGTACGAGCAGTACTTC.

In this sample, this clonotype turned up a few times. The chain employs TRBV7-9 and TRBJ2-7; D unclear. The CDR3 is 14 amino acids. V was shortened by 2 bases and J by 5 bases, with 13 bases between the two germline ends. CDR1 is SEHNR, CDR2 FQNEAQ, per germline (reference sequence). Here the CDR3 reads CASSLSQETHEQYF. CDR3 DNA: TGTGCCAGCAGCTTAAGCCAAGAGACCCACGAGCAGTACTTC.

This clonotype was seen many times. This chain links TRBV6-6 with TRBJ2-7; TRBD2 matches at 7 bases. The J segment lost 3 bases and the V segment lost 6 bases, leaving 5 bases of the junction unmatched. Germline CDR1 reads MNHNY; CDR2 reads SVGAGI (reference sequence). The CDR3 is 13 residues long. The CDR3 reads CASSKGRDYEQYF. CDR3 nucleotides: TGTGCCAGCAGCAAAGGGAGGGACTACGAGCAGTACTTC.

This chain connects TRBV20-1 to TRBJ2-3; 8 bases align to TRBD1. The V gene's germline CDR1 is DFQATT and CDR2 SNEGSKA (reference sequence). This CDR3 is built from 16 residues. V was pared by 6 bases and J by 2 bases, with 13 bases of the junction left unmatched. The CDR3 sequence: CSAHSGQAEDTDTQYF. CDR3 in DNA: TGCAGTGCGCATTCGGGACAGGCGGAAGACACAGATACGCAGTATTTT.

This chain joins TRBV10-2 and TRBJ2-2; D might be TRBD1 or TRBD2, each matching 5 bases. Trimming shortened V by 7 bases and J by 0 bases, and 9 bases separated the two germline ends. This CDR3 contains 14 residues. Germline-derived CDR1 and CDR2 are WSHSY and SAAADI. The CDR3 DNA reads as TGCGCCAGCACGGGGCAGACGAACACCGGGGAGCTGTTTTTT. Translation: CASTGQTNTGELFF.

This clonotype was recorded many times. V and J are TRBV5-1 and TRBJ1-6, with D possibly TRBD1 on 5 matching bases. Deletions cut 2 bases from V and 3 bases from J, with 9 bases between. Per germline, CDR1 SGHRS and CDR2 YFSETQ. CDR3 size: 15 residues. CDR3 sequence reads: CASSLSGGYNSPLHF. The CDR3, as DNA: TGCGCCAGCAGCTTATCGGGGGGCTATAATTCACCCCTCCACTTT.